Listed below are T cell receptor beta chains from one sample, sequenced in a study of blood T cell repertoires in COVID-19. Method: immunoSEQ multiplex PCR; TCRdb's copy keeps in-frame clones and lacks some. The sample lists over 110,000 clones, about 76% occurring once. The sequencing input was peripheral blood. These receptors originate from a human donor in a cohort sampled during active COVID-19. CDR3s include the opening cysteine and the closing phenylalanine or tryptophan. The order of the fields is D gene, J gene, clone size, V gene, CDR3 protein, CDR3 DNA. The D gene is left open where the match is weak. Where a row states a size, it is once, few, many or the class of an expanded clone; other rows omit it.

D gene: -; J gene: TRBJ1-5; clone size: -; V gene: TRBV9; CDR3 protein: CASSALRPGGPQHF; CDR3 DNA: TGTGCCAGCAGTGCCTTAAGACCGGGGGGGCCCCAGCATTTT
D gene: -; J gene: TRBJ2-3; clone size: many; V gene: TRBV2; CDR3 protein: CASTTSVTDTQYF; CDR3 DNA: TGTGCCAGCACTACGAGTGTGACAGATACGCAGTATTTT
D gene: TRBD2; J gene: TRBJ2-1; clone size: once; V gene: TRBV19; CDR3 protein: CASSIGLGLPLSSYNEQFF; CDR3 DNA: TGTGCCAGTAGTATTGGACTAGGCCTCCCCCTGAGCTCCTACAATGAGCAGTTCTTC
D gene: -; J gene: TRBJ2-5; clone size: -; V gene: TRBV15; CDR3 protein: CATSRRDNQETQYF; CDR3 DNA: TGTGCCACCAGCAGAAGGGACAACCAAGAGACCCAGTACTTC
D gene: TRBD1; J gene: TRBJ2-1; clone size: -; V gene: TRBV10-2; CDR3 protein: CASRAGGNGYNEQFF; CDR3 DNA: TGCGCCAGCCGGGCAGGGGGAAACGGTTACAATGAGCAGTTCTTC
D gene: TRBD2; J gene: TRBJ2-1; clone size: -; V gene: TRBV5-1; CDR3 protein: CASRLGTSGRELRNEQFF; CDR3 DNA: TGCGCCAGCAGGCTCGGGACTAGCGGGAGGGAATTACGGAATGAGCAGTTCTTC
D gene: -; J gene: TRBJ2-1; clone size: few; V gene: TRBV5-4; CDR3 protein: CASSLAGGHEQFF; CDR3 DNA: TGTGCCAGCAGCTTGGCCGGGGGTCATGAGCAGTTCTTC
D gene: TRBD2; J gene: TRBJ2-3; clone size: -; V gene: TRBV19; CDR3 protein: CASSSSGRVDTQYF; CDR3 DNA: TGTGCCAGTAGTAGCAGCGGGAGGGTGGATACGCAGTATTTT
D gene: TRBD1; J gene: TRBJ1-5; clone size: -; V gene: TRBV2; CDR3 protein: CASRRETGGIGNQPQHF; CDR3 DNA: TGTGCCAGCAGGAGGGAGACAGGGGGCATAGGGAATCAGCCCCAGCATTTT
D gene: TRBD2; J gene: TRBJ2-2; clone size: -; V gene: TRBV18; CDR3 protein: CASSLGLAGVFGELFF; CDR3 DNA: TGTGCCAGCTCACTGGGACTAGCGGGAGTCTTCGGGGAGCTGTTTTTT
D gene: TRBD2; J gene: TRBJ2-3; clone size: -; V gene: TRBV7-9; CDR3 protein: CASSSGLAGSTDTQYF; CDR3 DNA: TGTGCCAGCAGCTCGGGACTAGCGGGGAGCACAGATACGCAGTATTTT
D gene: TRBD2; J gene: TRBJ2-2; clone size: -; V gene: TRBV6-5; CDR3 protein: CASSYPGTRTGELFF; CDR3 DNA: TGTGCCAGCAGTTACCCCGGGACTAGGACCGGGGAGCTGTTTTTT
D gene: -; J gene: TRBJ2-7; clone size: -; V gene: TRBV7-6; CDR3 protein: CASSLPNYEQYF; CDR3 DNA: TGTGCCAGCAGCTTACCAAATTACGAGCAGTACTTC
D gene: TRBD1; J gene: TRBJ2-5; clone size: -; V gene: TRBV7-9; CDR3 protein: CASSLNPGQGKETQYF; CDR3 DNA: TGTGCCAGCAGCCTAAATCCGGGACAGGGGAAGGAGACCCAGTACTTC
D gene: -; J gene: TRBJ2-3; clone size: -; V gene: TRBV6-5; CDR3 protein: CASSSLGQPPDTQYF; CDR3 DNA: TGTGCCAGCAGTTCCCTCGGACAGCCTCCAGATACGCAGTATTTT
D gene: -; J gene: TRBJ2-7; clone size: -; V gene: TRBV15; CDR3 protein: CATSSYRGGVTEQYF; CDR3 DNA: TGTGCCACCAGCAGCTACAGGGGGGGGGTTACCGAGCAGTACTTC
D gene: -; J gene: TRBJ2-1; clone size: -; V gene: TRBV2; CDR3 protein: CASTRVNDEQFF; CDR3 DNA: TGTGCCAGCACCCGAGTTAATGATGAGCAGTTCTTC
D gene: TRBD1; J gene: TRBJ1-5; clone size: -; V gene: TRBV19; CDR3 protein: CASSIGTGGFSNQPQHF; CDR3 DNA: TGTGCCAGTAGTATAGGGACAGGGGGTTTTAGCAATCAGCCCCAGCATTTT
D gene: -; J gene: TRBJ1-6; clone size: few; V gene: TRBV7-9; CDR3 protein: CASSRGDRRNSPLHF; CDR3 DNA: TGTGCCAGCAGCCGAGGCGACAGGAGGAATTCACCCCTCCACTTT
D gene: -; J gene: TRBJ1-4; clone size: -; V gene: TRBV5-4; CDR3 protein: CASSASGTEKLFF; CDR3 DNA: TGTGCCAGCAGCGCATCCGGGACAGAAAAACTGTTTTTT
D gene: TRBD2; J gene: TRBJ2-1; clone size: -; V gene: TRBV7-3; CDR3 protein: CASSLGLAGVGEQFF; CDR3 DNA: TGTGCCAGCAGCTTAGGATTAGCGGGAGTGGGTGAGCAGTTCTTC
D gene: -; J gene: TRBJ2-5; clone size: -; V gene: TRBV5-4; CDR3 protein: CASSGTAQETQYF; CDR3 DNA: TGTGCCAGCAGCGGGACTGCTCAAGAGACCCAGTACTTC
D gene: -; J gene: TRBJ2-7; clone size: -; V gene: TRBV29-1; CDR3 protein: CSVEDGSGSGEQYF; CDR3 DNA: TGCAGCGTTGAAGATGGATCTGGGTCGGGCGAGCAGTACTTC
D gene: TRBD2; J gene: TRBJ2-1; clone size: -; V gene: TRBV7-8; CDR3 protein: CASSPVGLAGATEQFF; CDR3 DNA: TGTGCCAGCAGCCCGGTGGGGCTAGCGGGAGCGACTGAGCAGTTCTTC
D gene: -; J gene: TRBJ1-2; clone size: -; V gene: TRBV5-1; CDR3 protein: CASSLDNTNYGYTF; CDR3 DNA: TGCGCCAGCAGCTTGGACAATACTAACTATGGCTACACCTTC
D gene: TRBD2; J gene: TRBJ2-2; clone size: -; V gene: TRBV11-3; CDR3 protein: CASSLGLAAGELFF; CDR3 DNA: TGTGCCAGCAGCTTAGGGCTAGCGGCCGGGGAGCTGTTTTTT
D gene: TRBD1; J gene: TRBJ1-2; clone size: once; V gene: TRBV6-6; CDR3 protein: CASRRLNQGQRLEGYTF; CDR3 DNA: TGTGCCAGCAGACGATTGAACCAGGGACAGCGTTTAGAGGGCTACACCTTC
D gene: -; J gene: TRBJ2-1; clone size: -; V gene: TRBV25-1; CDR3 protein: CASSAHRAGEIQFF; CDR3 DNA: TGTGCCAGCAGTGCTCACAGGGCAGGGGAGATACAGTTCTTC
D gene: TRBD1; J gene: TRBJ2-7; clone size: -; V gene: TRBV19; CDR3 protein: CASSTRQGQQYF; CDR3 DNA: TGTGCCAGTAGTACTCGACAGGGTCAGCAGTACTTC